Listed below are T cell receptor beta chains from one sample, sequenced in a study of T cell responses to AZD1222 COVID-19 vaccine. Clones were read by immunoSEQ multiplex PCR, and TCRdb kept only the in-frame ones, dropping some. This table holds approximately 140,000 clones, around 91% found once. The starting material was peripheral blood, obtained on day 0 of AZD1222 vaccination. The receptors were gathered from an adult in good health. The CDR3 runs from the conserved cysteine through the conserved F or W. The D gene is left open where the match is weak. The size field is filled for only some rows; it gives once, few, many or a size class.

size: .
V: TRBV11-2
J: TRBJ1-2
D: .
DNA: TGTGCCAGCAGCCAACTAGAGATGGATCGCTATGGCTACACCTTC
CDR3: CASSQLEMDRYGYTF

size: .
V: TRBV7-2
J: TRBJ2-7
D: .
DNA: TGTGCCAGCAGCTCCAAGGGGGGCGTGAGCTCCTACGAGCAGTACTTC
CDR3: CASSSKGGVSSYEQYF

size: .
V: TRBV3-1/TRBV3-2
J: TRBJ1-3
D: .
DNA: TGTGCCAGCAGCTATCGAGGGACGGAAGGAAACACCATATATTTT
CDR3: CASSYRGTEGNTIYF

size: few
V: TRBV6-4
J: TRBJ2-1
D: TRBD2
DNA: TGTGCCAGCAGTCCACTGACTAGCGATAGTTACAATGAGCAGTTCTTC
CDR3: CASSPLTSDSYNEQFF

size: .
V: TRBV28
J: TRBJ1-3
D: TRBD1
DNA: TGTGCCAGCACCTCCGGGACAGGGTCCGGAAACACCATATATTTT
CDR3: CASTSGTGSGNTIYF

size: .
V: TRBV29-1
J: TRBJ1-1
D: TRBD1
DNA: TGCAGCGTGGCTGTGACAGGGGCCTGGACTGAAGCTTTCTTT
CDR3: CSVAVTGAWTEAFF

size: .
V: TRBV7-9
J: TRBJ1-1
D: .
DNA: TGTGCCAGCAGCTTGGACGTGGGGACTGAAGCTTTCTTT
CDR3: CASSLDVGTEAFF

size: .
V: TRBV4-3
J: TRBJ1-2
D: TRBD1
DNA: TGCGCCAGCAGCCAAGGACAGGGGAATAACTATGGCTACACCTTC
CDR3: CASSQGQGNNYGYTF

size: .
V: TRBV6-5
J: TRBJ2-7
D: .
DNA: TGTGCCAGCCGCCACCGCCTGAGCTCCTACGAGCAGTACTTC
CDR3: CASRHRLSSYEQYF

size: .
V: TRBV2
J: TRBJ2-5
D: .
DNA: TGTGCCAGCAGTGAACGCGGAATGGGGGTGGAGACCCAGTACTTC
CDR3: CASSERGMGVETQYF

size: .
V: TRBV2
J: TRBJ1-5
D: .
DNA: TGTGCCAGCAGTGAAGGGGGTAGGGATCAGCCCCAGCATTTT
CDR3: CASSEGGRDQPQHF

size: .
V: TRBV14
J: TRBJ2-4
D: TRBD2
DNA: TGTGCCAGCAGCCCGGGGGGTCACATTCAGTACTTC
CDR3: CASSPGGHIQYF

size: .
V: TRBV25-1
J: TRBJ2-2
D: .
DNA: TGTGCCAGCAGTGGAAGAAACACCGGGGAGCTGTTTTTT
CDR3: CASSGRNTGELFF

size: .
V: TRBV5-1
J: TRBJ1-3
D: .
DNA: TGCGCCAGCAGCTACCAGGGCTCTGGAAACACCATATATTTT
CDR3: CASSYQGSGNTIYF

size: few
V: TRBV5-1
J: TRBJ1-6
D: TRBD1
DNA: TGCGCCAGCAGCCTCTCACAGGGGGCCGGTTCACCCCTCCACTTT
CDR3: CASSLSQGAGSPLHF

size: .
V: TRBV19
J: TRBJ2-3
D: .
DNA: TGTGCCAGTAGTTTGAAGGGGATGATAGATACGCAGTATTTT
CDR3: CASSLKGMIDTQYF